This note documents a single TCR beta chain sequence. Its antigen target is currently unknown. No qualities accompany the bases; no much larger clone lies one base away. These data are taken from a study of blood T cell repertoires in COVID-19 (TCRdb year 2020). About the investigation overall: The collaborator samples originated in the United States, Italy and Spain and spanned the acute and convalescent phases of COVID-19. The material from the prospective study consisted of cDNA or gDNA derived from T cells, B-cell-depleted T cells, or PBMCs. Deeply sampled blood TCRbeta repertoires from subjects exposed to, actively infected with, or recovered from COVID-19 were included in the dataset. The repertoires were released in a freely available public database meant as a resource for research on the immune response to SARS-CoV-2. Samples came from the ongoing ImmuneRACE study (first 160 participants) plus 1,254 subjects from 6 global collaborators. Nearly every sample came with metadata listing a de-identified subject ID, COVID-19 status, age in years and sex. Where HLA class I and class II types were available, the types were taken from metadata supplied by the sample provider, not from assay-based typing. The investigation overall reported the following: Clinical and demographic metadata were provided uncurated, with the amount varying by source and participant.

In the prospective study, participants were 18 to 89 years old, resided in 24 geographic areas of the United States, and were enrolled through a virtual design. To assign participants to cohorts, the prospective study relied on clinical history that participants themselves reported in a screening survey and a study questionnaire. Recovered participants in ImmuneRACE Cohort 3 were defined by two consecutive negative NP/OP PCR tests, clearance by a healthcare professional, or resolution of symptoms. In the prospective study, mobile phlebotomists collected whole blood, serum and a nasopharyngeal or oropharyngeal swab from each participant. Over a roughly 2-month period, participants in the prospective study had the option of providing additional blood draws and questionnaires. Prospective study blood samples were shipped either frozen or at room temperature before DNA extraction. The CDR3 spans 16 residues, from the cysteine through the phenylalanine. The CDR3 DNA has 48 bases and is translated from base 1. From a lookup of the germline V gene (reference sequence), CDR1 and CDR2 are LGHDT and YNNKEL. V lost 2 bases and J lost 4 bases, and the count of bases not matched to a germline gene is 5.

TCRbeta CDR3 regions were amplified from genomic DNA using the immunoSEQ Assay, a bias-controlled multiplex PCR. Turning to the authors' computational methods: The number of nucleated cells in each sample was estimated by amplification of reference gene primers within the assay. To quantify the absolute abundance of each unique TCRbeta CDR3 rearrangement, sequence reads were collapsed and filtered. For each sample, productive Simpson clonality was calculated by taking the square root of Simpson's diversity index across productive rearrangements. In its TCRdb copy, this immuneACCESS table keeps in-frame sequences only and misses some clones. Where compared with another copy, unresolved V genes explain less than half of these, and the others have no known cause. The DNA gave D and trimming, while V, J and clone size come from that table. The sample data list around 140,000 clones, and 87% of these were observed just once. The top ten hold 11% of the sample.

What was sequenced was PBMCs or T cells enriched from blood (not recorded which). The chain is encoded by TRBV3-1 (or the pseudogene TRBV3-2) joined to TRBJ1-4; TRBD1 aligns with 9 central bases. The sequence was obtained from a man in his 60s who had recovered from COVID-19. The CDR3 corresponds to CASSQPPGQGNEKLFF. The nucleotide sequence reads TGTGCCAGCAGCCAACCTCCGGGACAGGGTAATGAAAAACTGTTTTTT.